A selection of T cell receptor beta chains follows, all from one sample in a study of T cell repertoires in cytomegalovirus infection. TCRdb redid the calling of the reads with MiXCR, one entry per CDR3 protein. The sample lists 450,000 to 600,000 distinct CDR3 sequences, 11% seen once, with around 9.6% in the top ten. Sequences were obtained from PBMCs. Receptor source: a human donor in good health (CMV status not recorded). Some clones in this sample may be carry-over from other donors' samples. The CDR3 runs from the conserved cysteine through the conserved F or W. A D gene is named only where the DNA matches it firmly. The size field is filled for only some rows; it gives once, few, many or a size class.

CASSRLAVYNEQFF	TGTGCCAGCAGCCGACTAGCGGTCTACAATGAGCAGTTCTTC	TRBD2	TRBV2	TRBJ2-1	few
CASSLFPADTQYF	TGCGCCAGCAGCCTATTCCCCGCAGATACGCAGTATTTT	NA	TRBV4-1	TRBJ2-3	many
CASSLDVRTVHEGSYNEQFF	TGTGCCAGCAGCTTAGATGTGCGGACAGTTCACGAAGGCTCCTACAATGAGCAGTTCTTC	NA	TRBV7-2	TRBJ2-1	many
CSARVSSTDTQYF	TGCAGTGCTAGAGTCTCGAGCACAGATACGCAGTATTTT	NA	TRBV20-1	TRBJ2-3	NA
CASSGKTEKEAFF	TGCGCCAGCAGCGGTAAGACAGAAAAGGAGGCTTTCTTT	NA	TRBV5-1	TRBJ1-1	NA
CATSDSGSGETQYF	TGTGCCACCAGTGATTCCGGGAGTGGGGAGACCCAGTACTTC	NA	TRBV24-1	TRBJ2-5	NA
CASSPRDPGGGGAGEYTEAFF	TGTGCCAGCAGCCCCCGGGACCCCGGGGGGGGGGGAGCGGGAGAATACACTGAAGCTTTCTTT	NA	TRBV7-3	TRBJ1-1	few
CASSPTQSRELFF	TGTGCCAGCAGTCCGACACAGTCGCGGGAGCTGTTTTTT	NA	TRBV13	TRBJ2-2	NA
CASSETVGLSEAFF	TGTGCCAGCAGTGAGACAGTCGGGCTATCTGAAGCTTTCTTT	NA	TRBV6-4	TRBJ1-1	NA
CASSPTSFRYEQYF	TGTGCCAGCAGCCCGACGTCCTTCCGCTACGAGCAGTACTTC	NA	TRBV13	TRBJ2-7	few
CASSQDPSGSEGTKNIQYF	TGTGCCAGCAGCCAAGATCCTAGCGGGAGCGAGGGAACCAAAAACATTCAGTACTTC	TRBD2	TRBV3-1	TRBJ2-4	many
CASSLGAEYGYTF	TGTGCCAGCAGCTTGGGGGCCGAATATGGCTACACCTTC	NA	TRBV5-5	TRBJ1-2	many
CASTSSGGAYEQYF	TGTGCCAGCACCTCTAGCGGGGGGGCTTACGAGCAGTACTTC	TRBD2	TRBV12-3/TRBV12-4	TRBJ2-7	many
CATSDSRGYEQFF	TGTGCCACCAGTGATAGTCGGGGATATGAGCAGTTCTTC	NA	TRBV24-1	TRBJ2-1	NA
CSVGAPRLAGGEQFF	TGCAGTGTTGGGGCCCCGAGACTAGCGGGAGGCGAGCAGTTCTTC	TRBD2	TRBV20-1	TRBJ2-1	NA
CASREQLGETQYF	TGTGCCAGCAGAGAGCAACTAGGAGAGACCCAGTACTTC	NA	TRBV5-4	TRBJ2-5	few
CAWSVLRTPNSNQPQHF	TGTGCCTGGAGTGTACTGCGGACTCCTAATAGCAATCAGCCCCAGCATTTT	NA	TRBV30	TRBJ1-5	few
CASSIPRQGTEAFF	TGTGCCAGTAGTATACCGCGACAGGGCACTGAAGCTTTCTTT	TRBD1	TRBV19	TRBJ1-1	NA
CASSSSGAGAGNEQFF	TGCGCCAGCAGCTCATCCGGTGCGGGAGCGGGTAATGAGCAGTTCTTC	TRBD2	TRBV5-1	TRBJ2-1	many
CASSVGQGAGQETQYF	TGTGCCAGCAGCGTGGGACAGGGGGCGGGCCAAGAGACCCAGTACTTC	TRBD1	TRBV7-9	TRBJ2-5	many
CASSVGSGPRNEQFF	TGTGCCAGCAGCGTAGGTAGCGGCCCCAGGAATGAGCAGTTCTTC	NA	TRBV9	TRBJ2-1	NA
CASSQTYKRNTEAFF	TGTGCCAGCAGCCAAACTTATAAGAGGAACACTGAAGCTTTCTTT	NA	TRBV3-1	TRBJ1-1	many
CASSLSGVGYEQYF	TGTGCCAGCAGCTTATCAGGGGTTGGGTACGAGCAGTACTTC	NA	TRBV7-2	TRBJ2-7	many
CASSIGRNQPQHF	TGTGCCAGCAGTATCGGACGGAATCAGCCCCAGCATTTT	NA	TRBV5-6	TRBJ1-5	many
CASGLGGTGTGDSGANVLTF	TGTGCTAGTGGTTTGGGTGGGACCGGGACAGGGGACTCTGGGGCCAACGTCCTGACTTTC	TRBD1	TRBV12-5	TRBJ2-6	NA
CARLIRDASPYEQYF	TGCGCCAGACTTATCCGGGACGCAAGCCCCTACGAGCAGTACTTC	NA	TRBV23-1	TRBJ2-7	NA
CASSPQVSDTQYF	TGCGCCAGCAGCCCCCAGGTCTCAGATACGCAGTATTTT	NA	TRBV5-1	TRBJ2-3	NA
CSVDPITGAPTNEQFF	TGCAGCGTTGACCCTATCACAGGAGCCCCTACAAATGAGCAGTTCTTC	NA	TRBV29-1	TRBJ2-1	many
CATSRDTLAETQYF	TGTGCCACCAGCAGGGACACATTAGCAGAGACCCAGTACTTC	NA	TRBV15	TRBJ2-5	many
CASSLVGRGQGGKTGELFF	TGTGCCAGCAGCTTAGTAGGGCGCGGGCAGGGGGGCAAGACCGGGGAGCTGTTTTTT	NA	TRBV7-8	TRBJ2-2	many
CASSGAGAEAFF	TGTGCCAGCAGTGGGGCGGGGGCGGAAGCTTTCTTT	NA	TRBV28	TRBJ1-1	NA
CASQPGPGSYEQYF	TGTGCCAGTCAACCAGGACCCGGATCCTACGAGCAGTACTTC	NA	TRBV19	TRBJ2-7	many
CASSKSLQGRMGIEAFF	TGTGCCAGCAGCAAATCGCTCCAGGGACGGATGGGCATTGAAGCTTTCTTT	NA	TRBV7-8	TRBJ1-1	NA
CASSFTGTDYGYTF	TGTGCCAGCAGCTTCACTGGGACGGATTATGGCTACACCTTC	NA	TRBV7-3	TRBJ1-2	many
CSAKEDSLLYNEQFF	TGCAGTGCTAAAGAGGACAGCCTTCTCTACAATGAGCAGTTCTTC	NA	TRBV20-1	TRBJ2-1	many
CAASGSTDTQYF	TGTGCCGCCTCCGGGAGCACAGATACGCAGTATTTT	NA	TRBV10-3	TRBJ2-3	NA
CASSEAKTQYF	TGTGCCAGCAGTGAAGCGAAGACCCAGTACTTC	NA	TRBV2	TRBJ2-5	many
CASSSTASPETQYF	TGTGCCAGCAGTTCGACAGCTAGCCCAGAGACCCAGTACTTC	NA	TRBV28	TRBJ2-5	NA
CASSFFPGNTEAFF	TGTGCCAGCAGCTTTTTCCCCGGAAACACTGAAGCTTTCTTT	NA	TRBV7-2	TRBJ1-1	many
CASSLGGLAGGTHEQYF	TGTGCCAGCAGCTTGGGAGGACTAGCGGGAGGTACCCACGAGCAGTACTTC	TRBD2	TRBV5-5	TRBJ2-7	NA
CASSQPAGGSYEQYF	TGCGCCAGCAGCCAGCCAGCGGGGGGCTCCTACGAGCAGTACTTC	TRBD2	TRBV4-1	TRBJ2-7	NA
CASSLATAYNSPLHF	TGTGCCAGCAGCTTAGCCACAGCGTATAATTCACCCCTCCACTTT	NA	TRBV7-2	TRBJ1-6	many
CASSEGQATHYEQYF	TGTGCCAGCAGCGAGGGACAGGCGACCCACTACGAGCAGTACTTC	TRBD1	TRBV7-9	TRBJ2-7	NA
CASRWASGANEQFF	TGTGCCAGTAGGTGGGCTAGCGGGGCCAATGAGCAGTTCTTC	TRBD2	TRBV19	TRBJ2-1	NA
CSARVPGGDTEAFF	TGCAGTGCTAGAGTGCCAGGGGGGGACACTGAAGCTTTCTTT	TRBD1	TRBV20-1	TRBJ1-1	few